This note documents a single TCR beta chain sequence. Its antigen is unknown. CDR1 is SNHLY, CDR2 FYNNEI, per germline. V shed 5 bases and J shed 1 base, with 11 bases lying between them. The CDR3 totals 14 residues. The data originate from a study of CD8+CD57+ T cells in acquired aplastic anemia. The overall study: Mean yield of DNA from sorted CD4+ and CD8+ cells was 2.5 to 4 ug. Study-level results: Overlapping CD8+ CDR3 repertoires of patients and controls contained approximately 28 shared sequences. CD8+ Simpson's diversity in patients was not significantly different from that in controls.

The use of genomic DNA as template underpinned the TCR beta VDJ and CDR3 profiling. One entry per CDR3 protein results from TCRdb running MiXCR on the reads. The data contain 100,000 to 150,000 distinct CDR3 sequences, almost 40% of them singletons. Patients chosen for sequencing had CD8+CD57+ cells that had expanded, as shown by flow cytometry. There were no patients without severe acquired aplastic anemia. Source material: sorted CD4+, CD8+, or CD8+CD57+ T cells (not recorded which) from PBMCs. This TCR derives from a human donor with aplastic anemia. The gene calls are TRBV2 and TRBJ2-5; D gene ambiguous. In DNA form, the CDR3 reads TGTGCCAGCAGTTTAGAGACAACCCAAGAGACCCAGTACTTC. This sequence encodes CASSLETTQETQYF.